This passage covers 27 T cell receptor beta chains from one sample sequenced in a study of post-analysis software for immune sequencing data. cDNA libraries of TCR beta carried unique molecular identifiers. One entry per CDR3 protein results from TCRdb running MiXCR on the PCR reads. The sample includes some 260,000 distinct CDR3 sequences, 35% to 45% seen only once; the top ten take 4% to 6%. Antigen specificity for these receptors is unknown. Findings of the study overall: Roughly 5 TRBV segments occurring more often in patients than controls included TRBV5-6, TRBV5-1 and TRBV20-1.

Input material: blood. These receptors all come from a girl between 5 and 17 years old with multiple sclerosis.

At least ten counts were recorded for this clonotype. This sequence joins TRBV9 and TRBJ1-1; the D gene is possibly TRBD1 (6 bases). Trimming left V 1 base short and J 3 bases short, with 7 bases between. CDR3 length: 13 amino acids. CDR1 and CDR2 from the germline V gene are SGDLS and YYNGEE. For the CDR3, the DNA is TGTGCCAGCAGCGTAAGGGGGGACACTGAAGCTTTCTTT. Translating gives CASSVRGDTEAFF.

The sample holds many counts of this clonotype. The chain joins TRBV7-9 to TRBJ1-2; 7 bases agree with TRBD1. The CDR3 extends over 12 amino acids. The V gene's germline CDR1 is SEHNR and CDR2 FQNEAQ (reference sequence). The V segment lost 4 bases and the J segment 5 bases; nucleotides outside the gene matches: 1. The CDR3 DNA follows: TGTGCCAGCAGCTGGGACAGTTATGGCTACACCTTC. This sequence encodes CASSWDSYGYTF.

The CDR3 bases are TGTGCCAGCACTCCCGGGACGACTCGCAATCAGCCCCAGCATTTT. Translation: CASTPGTTRNQPQHF. The chain uses TRBV6-1 and TRBJ1-5; D perhaps matches TRBD1 (5 bases). Germline V gives CDR1 MNHNS, CDR2 SASEGT. The CDR3 sequence is 15 residues long. V was pared by 7 bases and J by 2 bases, with 15 bases between.

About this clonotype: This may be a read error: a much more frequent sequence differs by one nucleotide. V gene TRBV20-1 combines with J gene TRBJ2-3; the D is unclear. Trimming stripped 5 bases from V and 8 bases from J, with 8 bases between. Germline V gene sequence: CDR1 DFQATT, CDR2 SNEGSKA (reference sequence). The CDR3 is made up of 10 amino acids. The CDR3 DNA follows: TGCAGTGCTGTTAAGGGTACGCAGTATTTT. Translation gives CSAVKGTQYF.

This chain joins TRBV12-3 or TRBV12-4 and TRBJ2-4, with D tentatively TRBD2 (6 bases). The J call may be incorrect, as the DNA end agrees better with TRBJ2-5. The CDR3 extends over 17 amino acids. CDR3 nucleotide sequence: TGTGCCAGCAGTTTCAGAGGTAGCGGCGTCCCACAAGAGACCCAGTACTTC. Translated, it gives CASSFRGSGVPQETQYF.

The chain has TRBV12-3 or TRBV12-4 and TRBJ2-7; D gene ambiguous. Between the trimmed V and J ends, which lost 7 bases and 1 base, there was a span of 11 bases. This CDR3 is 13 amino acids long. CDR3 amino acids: CASKPALSYEQYF. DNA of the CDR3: TGTGCCAGCAAACCAGCCTTATCCTACGAGCAGTACTTC.

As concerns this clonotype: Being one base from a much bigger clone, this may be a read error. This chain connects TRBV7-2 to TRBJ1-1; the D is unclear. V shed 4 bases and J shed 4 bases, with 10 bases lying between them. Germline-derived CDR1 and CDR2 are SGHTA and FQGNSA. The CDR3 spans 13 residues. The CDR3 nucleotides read TGTGCCAGCAGCTCCCCCCCGGGCACTGAAGCTTTCTTT. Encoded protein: CASSSPPGTEAFF.

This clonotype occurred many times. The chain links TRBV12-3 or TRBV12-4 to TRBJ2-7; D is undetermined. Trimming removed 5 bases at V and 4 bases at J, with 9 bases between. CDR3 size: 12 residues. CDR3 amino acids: CASSNGLYEQYF. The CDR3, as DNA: TGTGCCAGCAGTAACGGGCTATACGAGCAGTACTTC.

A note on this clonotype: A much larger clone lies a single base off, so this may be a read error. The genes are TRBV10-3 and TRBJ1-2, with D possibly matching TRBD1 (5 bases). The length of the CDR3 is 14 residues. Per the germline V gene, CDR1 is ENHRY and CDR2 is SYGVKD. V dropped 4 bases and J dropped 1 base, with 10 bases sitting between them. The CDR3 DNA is TGTGCCATCAGTGGGGTGACAGTTAACTATGGCTACACCTTC. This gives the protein CAISGVTVNYGYTF.

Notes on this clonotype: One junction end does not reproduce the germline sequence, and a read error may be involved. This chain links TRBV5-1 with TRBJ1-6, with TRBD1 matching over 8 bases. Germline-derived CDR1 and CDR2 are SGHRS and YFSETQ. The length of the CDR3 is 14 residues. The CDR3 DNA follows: TGCGCCGGCAGCTTGGAGACAGGGGAATCACCCCTCCACTTT. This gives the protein CAGSLETGESPLHF.

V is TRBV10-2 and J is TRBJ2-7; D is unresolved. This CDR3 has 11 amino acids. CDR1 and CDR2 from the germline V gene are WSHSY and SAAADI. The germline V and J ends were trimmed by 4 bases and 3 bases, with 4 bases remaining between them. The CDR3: CASSGYYEQYF. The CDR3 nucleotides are TGCGCCAGCAGTGGGTACTACGAGCAGTACTTC.

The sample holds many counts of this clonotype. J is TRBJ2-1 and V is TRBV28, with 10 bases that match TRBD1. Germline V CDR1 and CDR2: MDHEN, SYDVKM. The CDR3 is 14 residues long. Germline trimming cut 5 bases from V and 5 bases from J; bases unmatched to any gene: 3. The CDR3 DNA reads TGTGCCAGCAGTACGGACAGGGGGGACAATGAGCAGTTCTTC. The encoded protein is CASSTDRGDNEQFF.

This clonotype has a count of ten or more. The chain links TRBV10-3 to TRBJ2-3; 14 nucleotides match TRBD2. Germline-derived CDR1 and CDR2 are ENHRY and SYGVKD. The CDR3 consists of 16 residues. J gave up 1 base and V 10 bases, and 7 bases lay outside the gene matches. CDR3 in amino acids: CATKTSGGGRTDTQYF. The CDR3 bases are TGTGCCACTAAGACTAGCGGGGGGGGGCGCACAGATACGCAGTATTTT.

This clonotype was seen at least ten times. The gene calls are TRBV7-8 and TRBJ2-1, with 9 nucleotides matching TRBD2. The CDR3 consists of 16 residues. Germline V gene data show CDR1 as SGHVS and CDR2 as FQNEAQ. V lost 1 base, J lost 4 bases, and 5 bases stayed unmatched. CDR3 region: CASSLDGSGRYNEQFF. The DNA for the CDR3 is TGTGCCAGCAGCTTAGACGGCAGCGGGAGGTACAATGAGCAGTTCTTC.

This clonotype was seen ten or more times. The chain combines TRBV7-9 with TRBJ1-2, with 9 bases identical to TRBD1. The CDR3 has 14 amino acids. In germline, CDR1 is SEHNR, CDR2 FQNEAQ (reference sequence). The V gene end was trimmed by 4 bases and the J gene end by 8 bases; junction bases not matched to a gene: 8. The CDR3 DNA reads TGTGCCAGCAGCTCCGGGACAGGGTATGAGGGCTACACCTTC. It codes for CASSSGTGYEGYTF.

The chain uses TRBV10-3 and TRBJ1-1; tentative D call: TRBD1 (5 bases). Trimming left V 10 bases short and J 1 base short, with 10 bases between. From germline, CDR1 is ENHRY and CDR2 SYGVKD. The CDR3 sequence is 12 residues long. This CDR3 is CATGTGNTEAFF. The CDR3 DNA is TGTGCCACCGGGACGGGGAACACTGAAGCTTTCTTT.

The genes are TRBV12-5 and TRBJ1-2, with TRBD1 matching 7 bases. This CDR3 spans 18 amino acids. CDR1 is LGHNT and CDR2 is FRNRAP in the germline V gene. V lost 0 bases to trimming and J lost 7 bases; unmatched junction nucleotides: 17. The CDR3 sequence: CASGLVQPGQTNQSGYTF. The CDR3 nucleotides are TGTGCTAGTGGTTTGGTACAACCGGGACAGACGAATCAGTCTGGCTACACCTTC.

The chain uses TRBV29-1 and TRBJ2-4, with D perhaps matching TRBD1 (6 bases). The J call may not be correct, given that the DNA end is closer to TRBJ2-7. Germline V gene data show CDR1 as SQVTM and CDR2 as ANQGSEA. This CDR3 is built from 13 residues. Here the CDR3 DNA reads TGCAGCGTTCAGGGGACCCCAGCTGGCGAGCAGTACTTC. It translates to CSVQGTPAGEQYF.

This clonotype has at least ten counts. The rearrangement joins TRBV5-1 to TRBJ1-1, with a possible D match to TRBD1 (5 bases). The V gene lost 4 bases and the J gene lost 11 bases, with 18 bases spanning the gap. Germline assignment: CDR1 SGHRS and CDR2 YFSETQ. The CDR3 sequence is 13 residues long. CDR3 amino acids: CASSMGGGAPAFF. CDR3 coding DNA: TGCGCCAGCAGCATGGGCGGGGGAGCCCCCGCTTTCTTT.

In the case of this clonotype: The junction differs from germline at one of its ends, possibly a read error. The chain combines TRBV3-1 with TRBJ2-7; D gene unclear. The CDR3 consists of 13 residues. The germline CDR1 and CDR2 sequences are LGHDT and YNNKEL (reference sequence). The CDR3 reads CASNQGTYHEQYF. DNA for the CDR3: TGTGCCAGCAACCAAGGTACGTACCACGAGCAGTACTTC.

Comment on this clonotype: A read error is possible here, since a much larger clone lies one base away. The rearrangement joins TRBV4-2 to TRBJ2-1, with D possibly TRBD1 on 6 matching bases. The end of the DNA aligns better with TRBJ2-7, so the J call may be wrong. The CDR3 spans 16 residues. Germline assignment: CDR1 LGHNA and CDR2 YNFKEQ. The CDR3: CASSQQADSSYNEQYF. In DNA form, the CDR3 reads TGTGCCAGCAGCCAACAAGCGGACAGCTCCTACAATGAGCAGTACTTC.

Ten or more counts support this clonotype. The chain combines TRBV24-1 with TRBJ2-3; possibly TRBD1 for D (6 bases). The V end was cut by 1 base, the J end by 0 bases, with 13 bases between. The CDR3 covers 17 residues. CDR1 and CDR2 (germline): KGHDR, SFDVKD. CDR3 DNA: TGTGCCACCAGTGATTTCAGCAGAGGACAGAGCACAGATACGCAGTATTTT. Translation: CATSDFSRGQSTDTQYF.

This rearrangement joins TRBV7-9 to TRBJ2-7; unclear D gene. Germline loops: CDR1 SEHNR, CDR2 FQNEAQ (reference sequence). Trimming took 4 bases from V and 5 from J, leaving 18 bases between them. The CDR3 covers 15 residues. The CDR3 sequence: CASSYPSVVLDEQYF. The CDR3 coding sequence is TGTGCCAGCAGCTACCCGTCGGTAGTCCTTGACGAGCAGTACTTC.

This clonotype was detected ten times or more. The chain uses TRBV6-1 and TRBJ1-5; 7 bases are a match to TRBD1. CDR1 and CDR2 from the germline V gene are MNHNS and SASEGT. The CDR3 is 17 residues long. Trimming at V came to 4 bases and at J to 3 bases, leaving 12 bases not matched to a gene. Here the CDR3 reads CASSGKGQFQINQPQHF. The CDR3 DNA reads TGTGCCAGCAGTGGAAAGGGACAGTTCCAAATCAATCAGCCCCAGCATTTT.

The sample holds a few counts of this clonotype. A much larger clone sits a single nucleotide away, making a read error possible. The CDR3 loop is CASSQPGTKFSGHTF. The CDR3 region has the DNA TGTGCCAGCAGCCAACCCGGGACGAAGTTCAGCGGCCACACCTTC. V and J are TRBV3-1 and TRBJ1-2; tentative D call: TRBD1 (5 bases). The CDR3 loop spans 15 amino acids. The germline gives CDR1 LGHDT, CDR2 YNNKEL (reference sequence). V was shortened by 2 bases and J by 12 bases, with 22 bases between the two germline ends.

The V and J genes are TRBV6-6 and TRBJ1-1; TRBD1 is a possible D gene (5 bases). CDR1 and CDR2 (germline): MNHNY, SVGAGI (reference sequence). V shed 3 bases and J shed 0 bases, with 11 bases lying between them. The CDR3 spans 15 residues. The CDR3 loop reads CASSYGTVMNTEAFF. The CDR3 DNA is TGTGCCAGCAGTTATGGGACCGTCATGAACACTGAAGCTTTCTTT.

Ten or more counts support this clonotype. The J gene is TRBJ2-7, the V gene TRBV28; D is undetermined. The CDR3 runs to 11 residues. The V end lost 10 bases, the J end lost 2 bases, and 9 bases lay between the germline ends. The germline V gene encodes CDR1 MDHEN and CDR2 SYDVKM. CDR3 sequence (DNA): TGTGCCACCGGACGTCCCTACGAGCAGTACTTC. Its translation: CATGRPYEQYF.